Below, 20 T cell receptor beta chains from the same sample are listed, as sequenced in a study of post-analysis software for immune sequencing data. Every TCR beta cDNA library bore unique molecular identifiers. In TCRdb, the PCR reads were re-called with MiXCR into one record per CDR3 protein. There are about 760,000 distinct CDR3 sequences in the sample; 30% occur only once, and roughly 0.54% lies in the top ten. Study-wide findings and caveats: When patients were compared with controls, a handful of TRBV segments were more frequent, TRBV5-6, TRBV5-1 and TRBV20-1 among them.

These receptors are not linked to any known antigen. The sequenced sample consisted of blood. These receptors were taken from a girl between 10 and 17 years old with multiple sclerosis.

The chain recombines TRBV7-2 with TRBJ1-1; the D is unclear. Germline CDR1 SGHTA, CDR2 FQGNSA. The CDR3 loop spans 13 amino acids. Trimming removed 2 bases at V and 5 bases at J, with 9 bases between. The CDR3 loop reads CASSLKLETEAFF. In DNA form, the CDR3 reads TGTGCCAGCAGCTTAAAGTTGGAAACTGAAGCTTTCTTT.

CDR3 region: CRGPMRVDRSYEQYF. DNA of the CDR3: TGCAGAGGCCCTATGAGGGTGGATCGGTCCTACGAGCAGTACTTC. V is TRBV20-1 and J is TRBJ2-7; tentatively, D is TRBD2 (5 bases). Germline V gene lookup returns CDR1 DFQATT and CDR2 SNEGSKA (reference sequence). The CDR3 has 15 amino acids.

A few counts support this clonotype. The chain couples TRBV20-1 to TRBJ2-1; D remains unclear. Trimming took 1 base from V and 7 from J, leaving 5 bases between them. Germline V CDR1 and CDR2: DFQATT, SNEGSKA (reference sequence). The CDR3 runs to 11 residues. The CDR3: CSARVGNEQFF. CDR3 in DNA: TGCAGTGCTAGAGTGGGTAATGAGCAGTTCTTC.

The gene calls are TRBV6-6 and TRBJ1-2; D remains unclear. Germline CDR1 reads MNHNY; CDR2 reads SVGAGI (reference sequence). V dropped 5 bases and J dropped 4 bases, with 14 bases sitting between them. The CDR3 covers 14 residues. The CDR3: CASSGWERLYGYTF. CDR3 coding DNA: TGTGCCAGCAGTGGATGGGAGAGACTCTATGGCTACACCTTC.

At least ten counts were recorded for this clonotype. The chain combines TRBV5-1 with TRBJ2-7; 8 bases agree with TRBD2. Germline assignment: CDR1 SGHRS and CDR2 YFSETQ. With V trimmed by 4 bases and J by 3 bases, 3 bases remained unmatched. This CDR3 has 13 amino acids. The CDR3, as DNA: TGCGCCAGCAGCCCAGCGGGGGTCTACGAGCAGTACTTC. Protein: CASSPAGVYEQYF.

In its sample, this clonotype was seen a few times. V is TRBV6-2 or TRBV6-3 and J is TRBJ2-1; no definite D call. Germline V gene sequence: CDR1 MNHEY, CDR2 SVGEGT. The germline V and J ends were trimmed by 8 bases and 6 bases, with 17 bases remaining between them. This CDR3 contains 14 residues. CDR3 in DNA: TGTGCCAGCGCCTCCGTGACGCCCAGCAATGAGCAGTTCTTC. This encodes CASASVTPSNEQFF.

The chain combines TRBV29-1 with TRBJ1-2, with 8 bases fitting TRBD1. Germline V CDR1 and CDR2: SQVTM, ANQGSEA. The length of the CDR3 is 14 residues. After removal of 6 bases from V and 7 bases from J, the junction contained 13 bases not matched to a gene. CDR3: CSVRGGQGGPGYTF. DNA for the CDR3: TGCAGCGTGAGGGGAGGACAGGGAGGCCCTGGCTACACCTTC. Based on the CDR3 plus reference TRBV29-1 and TRBJ1-2, the full variable domain is SAVISQKPSRDICQRGTSLTIQCQVDSQVTMMFWYRQQPGQSLTLIATANQGSEATYESGFVIDKFPISRPNLTFSTLTVSNMSPEDSSIYLCSVRGGQGGPGYTFGSGTRLTVV.

The rearrangement uses TRBV5-1 and TRBJ1-1; 9 bases are shared with TRBD1. The junction had 6 bases not matched to a gene; V was cut back by 1 base and J by 2 bases. This CDR3 contains 16 residues. Germline CDR1 is SGHRS and CDR2 is YFSETQ. CDR3 in amino acids: CASSLTDRGRNTEAFF. The DNA of the CDR3 is TGCGCCAGCAGCTTGACGGACAGGGGACGTAACACTGAAGCTTTCTTT.

The genes are TRBV5-1 and TRBJ2-3; 8 positions agree with TRBD2. V lost 4 bases, J lost 5 bases, and 12 bases stayed unmatched. The CDR3 contains 16 residues. Germline CDR1 SGHRS, CDR2 YFSETQ. In nucleotides, the CDR3 is TGCGCCAGCAGCAATGGCGGGGGGCTGACGGAAGATACGCAGTATTTT. It translates to CASSNGGGLTEDTQYF.

The chain couples TRBV7-9 to TRBJ2-3; D remains unclear. This CDR3 has 13 amino acids. Germline-derived CDR1 and CDR2 are SEHNR and FQNEAQ (reference sequence). V gave up 5 bases and J gave up 2 bases, with 8 bases separating them. In DNA form, the CDR3 reads TGTGCCAGCAGCCTAAGAGACACAGATACGCAGTATTTT. Protein sequence: CASSLRDTDTQYF.

V and J are TRBV7-8 and TRBJ2-1; D is possibly TRBD1 or TRBD2 (6 bases each). The ends were cut back, 0 bases at V and 2 bases at J, with 17 bases in the middle. This CDR3 comprises 18 residues. Germline V lookup: CDR1 SGHVS, CDR2 FQNEAQ. CDR3 amino acids: CASSLAGWGARTYNEQFF. The CDR3 region has the DNA TGTGCCAGCAGCTTAGCGGGATGGGGGGCGAGGACCTACAATGAGCAGTTCTTC. Based on the CDR3 plus reference TRBV7-8 and TRBJ2-1, the full variable domain is GAGVSQSPRYKVAKRGQDVALRCDPISGHVSLFWYQQALGQGPEFLTYFQNEAQLDKSGLPSDRFFAERPEGSVSTLKIQRTQQEDSAVYLCASSLAGWGARTYNEQFFGPGTRLTVL.

This clonotype was seen at least ten times. The gene calls are TRBV4-3 and TRBJ2-7, with a weak D call TRBD2 (5 bases). There are 18 residues in the CDR3. V was shortened by 1 base and J by 2 bases, with 21 bases between the two germline ends. The germline V gene has CDR1 LGHNA and CDR2 YSLEER. The CDR3 protein is CASSQGISGGSIAYEQYF. In DNA form, the CDR3 reads TGCGCCAGCAGCCAAGGAATAAGCGGTGGGTCCATTGCCTACGAGCAGTACTTC.

The chain uses TRBV9 and TRBJ2-1; possibly TRBD1 or TRBD2 for D (6 bases each). Germline V gives CDR1 SGDLS, CDR2 YYNGEE. This CDR3 spans 13 amino acids. The ends were cut back, 0 bases at V and 9 bases at J, with 10 bases in the middle. The CDR3 spells CASSVEGGSEQFF. In DNA, the CDR3 is TGTGCCAGCAGCGTAGAGGGGGGCAGTGAGCAGTTCTTC.

This clonotype was recorded a few times. The chain recombines TRBV24-1 with TRBJ2-5; TRBD1 matches at 9 bases. CDR1 KGHDR and CDR2 SFDVKD come from the germline V gene. The CDR3 covers 15 residues. V was pared by 7 bases and J by 2 bases, with 7 bases of the junction left unmatched. DNA for the CDR3: TGTGCCACCAGAAGGACAGGGGCCCCTCAAGAGACCCAGTACTTC. Translation gives CATRRTGAPQETQYF.

This chain links TRBV2 with TRBJ2-5; D uncertain. Trimming shortened V by 8 bases and J by 7 bases, and 20 bases separated the two germline ends. The V gene's germline CDR1 is SNHLY and CDR2 FYNNEI. This CDR3 contains 14 residues. CDR3: CASAKGQPGGTQYF. CDR3 DNA sequence: TGTGCCAGCGCGAAGGGCCAGCCGGGCGGGACCCAGTACTTC.

This clonotype showed up just a few times. This sequence joins TRBV10-3 and TRBJ2-1; 10 bases fit TRBD2. The CDR3 is made up of 15 amino acids. Germline assignment: CDR1 ENHRY and CDR2 SYGVKD. Trimming took 6 bases from V and 8 from J; bases not matched to a gene: 10. CDR3 amino acids: CAIRPTSGTADEQFF. The DNA for the CDR3 is TGTGCCATCAGACCTACTAGCGGGACTGCCGATGAGCAGTTCTTC.

This clonotype was observed a handful of times. The genes are TRBV20-1 and TRBJ2-1, with 10 positions matching TRBD2. Germline assignment: CDR1 DFQATT and CDR2 SNEGSKA (reference sequence). The CDR3 loop spans 17 amino acids. J gave up 0 bases and V 6 bases, and 11 bases lay outside the gene matches. The CDR3 DNA reads as TGCAGTGCCTGGCGGCGTAGCGGGGGGAGCTCCTACAATGAGCAGTTCTTC. Encoded protein: CSAWRRSGGSSYNEQFF.

This clonotype occurred many times. The J gene is TRBJ1-2, the V gene TRBV7-9; no reliable D call. Germline CDR1 and CDR2: SEHNR and FQNEAQ (reference sequence). The CDR3 covers 13 residues. V shed 7 bases and J shed 4 bases, with 13 bases lying between them. CDR3 residues: CASNPTAPYGYTF. CDR3 nucleotide sequence: TGTGCCAGCAACCCGACGGCGCCCTATGGCTACACCTTC. Filled out from reference TRBV7-9 and TRBJ1-2, the complete variable domain reads DTGVSQNPRHKITKRGQNVTFRCDPISEHNRLYWYRQTLGQGPEFLTYFQNEAQLEKSRLLSDRFSAERPKGSFSTLEIQRTEQGDSAMYLCASNPTAPYGYTFGSGTRLTVV.

This clonotype was seen only a few times. CDR3 coding DNA: TGCAGTGCGGAACAACGGACACCCAATGAAAAACTGTTTTTT. Residues: CSAEQRTPNEKLFF. The gene calls are TRBV20-1 and TRBJ1-4; D might be TRBD1 (5 bases). Germline CDR1 is DFQATT and CDR2 is SNEGSKA (reference sequence). This CDR3 is built from 14 residues. V was pared by 6 bases and J by 5 bases, with 16 bases between.

Only a few counts were recorded for this clonotype. The chain joins TRBV7-2 to TRBJ2-7; 8 nucleotides line up with TRBD2. V shed 4 bases, J shed 5 bases, and the junction held 10 bases outside the gene matches. Germline CDR1 reads SGHTA; CDR2 reads FQGNSA. The CDR3 runs 15 residues. CDR3 protein: CASSYDSGTTDEQYF. In DNA form, the CDR3 reads TGTGCCAGCAGCTACGATAGCGGGACTACGGACGAGCAGTACTTC.